This record covers a single T cell receptor (beta chain). Antigen specificity is unknown. Between the trimmed V and J ends, which lost 6 bases and 3 bases, there was a span of 18 bases. Looked up from germline, CDR1 is SNHLY and CDR2 is FYNNEI. The CDR3 covers 16 residues. This specimen belongs to a study of cytomegalovirus exposure and HLA in healthy donors. Study overall: Some 85 million unique TCRs, all from HLA-typed donors, were included in an early release of the data. The Caucasian-associated ancestry cluster contained more than 75% of the 398 genotyped donors.

Findings of the study overall: In a later analysis, specific HLA alleles were associated with approximately 17,000 TCR beta sequences at a 0.05 false discovery rate.

Researchers ran the PCR with 60 Vbeta and 13 Jbeta primers. Measured with immunoSEQ multiplex PCR; TCRdb has only the in-frame clones, and not every one. Of some 200,000 clones in the sample, about 77% were seen once. The receptor comes from a woman aged 25 to 45 in good health and CMV-seronegative. The specimen was PBMCs. The chain has TRBV2 and TRBJ1-3; D is uncertain. The CDR3 nucleotides read TGTGCCAGCAGCACGGAATCGGCGGACTTTGGAAACACCATATATTTT. Amino acid sequence: CASSTESADFGNTIYF.